A selection of T cell receptor beta chains follows, all from one sample in a study of cytomegalovirus exposure and HLA in healthy donors. The method was immunoSEQ multiplex PCR; TCRdb's version includes in-frame clones alone and lacks a portion of them. The table shows roughly 140,000 clones, with around 75% occurring only once. Sequenced: PBMCs. The source of these receptors is a woman in her twenties or thirties in good health and CMV-seronegative. Each CDR3 is given with its conserved first and last residue. The order of the fields is J gene, V gene, clone size, D gene, CDR3 protein, CDR3 DNA. A D gene is named only where the DNA matches it firmly. Size is omitted from some rows. Given values are once, few, many or a class for expanded clones.

>TRBJ2-5|TRBV5-1|few|TRBD2
CASRSGTSGTQETQYF
TGCGCCAGCAGATCGGGGACTAGCGGGACCCAAGAGACCCAGTACTTC
>TRBJ1-1|TRBV6-5|NA|NA
CASSYGRGNMNTEAFF
TGTGCCAGCAGTTACGGTAGGGGCAATATGAACACTGAAGCTTTCTTT
>TRBJ2-4|TRBV5-4|few|NA
CASSLGHTKNIQYF
TGTGCCAGCAGCTTGGGGCACACCAAAAACATTCAGTACTTC
>TRBJ1-5|TRBV2|once|NA
CASSEDPFSNQPQHF
TGTGCCAGCAGTGAAGATCCATTTAGCAATCAGCCCCAGCATTTT
>TRBJ1-1|TRBV29-1|NA|TRBD1
CSASGQGATEAFF
TGCAGCGCCTCGGGACAGGGGGCGACTGAAGCTTTCTTT
>TRBJ1-3|TRBV9|NA|NA
CASSSKGTASSGNTIYF
TGTGCCAGCAGCTCCAAAGGAACAGCAAGCTCTGGAAACACCATATATTTT
>TRBJ2-2|TRBV23-1|NA|TRBD1
CASSQGRQGPTGELFF
TGCGCCAGCAGTCAAGGTAGACAGGGGCCCACCGGGGAGCTGTTTTTT
>TRBJ1-2|TRBV9|NA|TRBD1
CASSVFAGGVYGYTF
TGTGCCAGCAGCGTATTCGCAGGGGGCGTCTATGGCTACACCTTC
>TRBJ1-2|TRBV29-1|few|TRBD1
CSVSRRDRGSGYTF
TGCAGCGTCTCGAGGAGGGACAGGGGGTCTGGCTACACCTTC
>TRBJ2-3|TRBV4-1|few|NA
CASSLTGGPDTQYF
TGCGCCAGCAGCCTTACGGGGGGCCCAGATACGCAGTATTTT
>TRBJ2-3|TRBV11-2|NA|TRBD2
CASSFGTRGTDTQYF
TGTGCCAGCAGCTTCGGGACTAGGGGTACAGATACGCAGTATTTT
>TRBJ1-1|TRBV5-1|NA|TRBD1
CASSVQGTGGLLGTEAFF
TGCGCCAGCAGCGTCCAAGGGACAGGGGGGCTTCTTGGCACTGAAGCTTTCTTT